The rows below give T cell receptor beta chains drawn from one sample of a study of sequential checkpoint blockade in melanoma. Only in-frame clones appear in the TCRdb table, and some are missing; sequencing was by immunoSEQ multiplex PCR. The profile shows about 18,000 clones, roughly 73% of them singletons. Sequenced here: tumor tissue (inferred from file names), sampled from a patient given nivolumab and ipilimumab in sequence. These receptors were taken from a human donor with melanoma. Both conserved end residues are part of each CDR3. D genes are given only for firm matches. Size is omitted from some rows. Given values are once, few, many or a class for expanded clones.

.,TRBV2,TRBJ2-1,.,TGTGCCAGCAGGGGACCTTACAATGAGCAGTTCTTC,CASRGPYNEQFF
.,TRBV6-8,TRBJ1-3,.,TGTGCCATTATCACGTCCGGAAACACCATATATTTT,CAIITSGNTIYF
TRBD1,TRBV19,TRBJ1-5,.,TGTGCCAGTAGTTGGAATCCCGGGACAGGGGTGGATCAGCCCCAGCATTTT,CASSWNPGTGVDQPQHF
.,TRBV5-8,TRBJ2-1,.,TGTGCCAGCAGCTCTGACGGGAGCCTGGAAAATGAGCAGTTCTTC,CASSSDGSLENEQFF
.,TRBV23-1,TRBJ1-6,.,TGCGCCAGCAGCTTGGGAGGGAATTCACCCCTCCACTTT,CASSLGGNSPLHF
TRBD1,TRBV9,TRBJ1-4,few,TGTGCCAGCAGCCTAGAACAGGGGGCGAATGAAAAACTGTTTTTT,CASSLEQGANEKLFF
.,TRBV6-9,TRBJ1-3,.,TGTGCCAGCAGTCAGGGAAACACCATATATTTT,CASSQGNTIYF
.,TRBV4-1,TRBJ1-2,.,TGCGCCAGCAGCCAAGATGCCGCGTGGCAGGGGCGGGGTGGCTACACCTTC,CASSQDAAWQGRGGYTF
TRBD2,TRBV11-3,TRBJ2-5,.,TGTGCCAGCAGCCCGGGGGCTAGCGGGGTCGAGACCCAGTACTTC,CASSPGASGVETQYF
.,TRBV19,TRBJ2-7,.,TGTGCCAGTAGTACGACAGGTATCTACGAGCAGTACTTC,CASSTTGIYEQYF
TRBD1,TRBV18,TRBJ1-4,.,TGTGCCAGCTCACTCCTCGAATTCGGACAGGGGAATGAAAAACTGTTTTTT,CASSLLEFGQGNEKLFF
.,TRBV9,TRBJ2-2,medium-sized,TGTGCCAGCAGCCCTAACACCGGGGAGCTGTTTTTT,CASSPNTGELFF
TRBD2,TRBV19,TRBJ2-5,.,TGTGCCAGTTCCTTAGCGGGCGGGGAGACCCAGTACTTC,CASSLAGGETQYF
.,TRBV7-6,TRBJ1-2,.,TGTGCCAGCAGCTCCCTGCCGAGATACTATGGCTACACCTTC,CASSSLPRYYGYTF
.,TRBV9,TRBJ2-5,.,TGTGCCAGCAGCGTAGCCAGCGCAAAGACCCAGTACTTC,CASSVASAKTQYF
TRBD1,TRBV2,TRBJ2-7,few,TGTGCCAGCAGTGACTGGGACAGCCTTTACGAGCAGTACTTC,CASSDWDSLYEQYF
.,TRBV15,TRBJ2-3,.,TGTGCCACCAGCAGAGATGGGCGGGATTCAGATACGCAGTATTTT,CATSRDGRDSDTQYF
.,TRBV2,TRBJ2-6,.,TGTGCCAGCAGTGAAGCGATAGGGGGAAGATCGTACTCTGGGGCCAACGTCCTGACTTTC,CASSEAIGGRSYSGANVLTF
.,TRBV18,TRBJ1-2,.,TGTGCCAGCTCCCCTCGGGACGCTCGCTATGGCTACACCTTC,CASSPRDARYGYTF
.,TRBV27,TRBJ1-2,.,TGTGCCAGCAGCAGAGGACAGAACTTTAACTATGGCTACACCTTC,CASSRGQNFNYGYTF
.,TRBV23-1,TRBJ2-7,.,TGCGCCAGCAGTCAATTTGGGGGCAGGGGCACCTACGAGCAGTACTTC,CASSQFGGRGTYEQYF
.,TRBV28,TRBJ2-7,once,TGTGCCAGCAGTTTAAATGAGAGGAGCTACGAGCAGTACTTC,CASSLNERSYEQYF
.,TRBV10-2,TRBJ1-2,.,TGCGCCAGCAGTGTTGGGGTGCCGGGGCGAGGGGGCTACACCTTC,CASSVGVPGRGGYTF
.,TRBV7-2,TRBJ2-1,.,TGTGCCAGCAGCTTCTCAACCTACAATGAGCAGTTCTTC,CASSFSTYNEQFF
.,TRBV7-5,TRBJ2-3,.,TGTGCCAGCAGCTCCCCCCCTAGCGGGATGGTGGATACGCAGTATTTT,CASSSPPSGMVDTQYF